This T cell receptor (beta chain) was recorded in a study of fetal regulatory T cell absence and autoimmunity. The assay was immunoSEQ multiplex PCR, and TCRdb's table has in-frame clones only and misses some. The sample contains about 95,000 clones, 72% of which appear only once. The germline CDR1 and CDR2 sequences are SQVTM and ANQGSEA. Deletions cut 6 bases from V and 6 bases from J, with 21 bases between. The CDR3 sequence is 15 residues long. The origin of this receptor is a male donor with IPEX syndrome. The chain has TRBV29-1 and TRBJ2-1; a possible D gene is TRBD2 (5 bases). The sequencing input was pancreas tissue. Here the CDR3 DNA reads TGCAGCGTGCGGATTGCGGGTCGAATCGGCAATGAGCAGTTCTTC. Translating gives CSVRIAGRIGNEQFF.